The next 23 T cell receptor beta chains were all read from a single sample in a study of T cell repertoires in cytomegalovirus infection. TCRdb ran MiXCR on the reads and lists one entry per CDR3 protein. The sample records roughly 990,000 distinct CDR3 sequences, 25% to 40% being singletons. Their antigens are not known. This specimen consisted of cultured CD8+ T cells from PBMCs, obtained from culture after CMV antigen stimulation. The receptors come from a human donor in good health (CMV status not recorded). Some clones in this sample may be carry-over from other donors' samples.

There are a few counts of this clonotype. This sequence joins TRBV7-9 and TRBJ2-2; D gene ambiguous. This CDR3 comprises 16 residues. V was clipped by 5 bases and J by 2 bases, with 15 bases between them. Per germline, CDR1 SEHNR and CDR2 FQNEAQ (reference sequence). The CDR3 DNA reads TGTGCCAGCAGCCGCCGGTTAGGATTAAACACCGGGGAGCTGTTTTTT. This encodes CASSRRLGLNTGELFF.

This clonotype occurred many times. V is TRBV12-3 or TRBV12-4 and J is TRBJ2-7; 11 nucleotides agree with TRBD1. The junction had 13 bases not matched to a gene; V was cut back by 5 bases and J by 7 bases. The length of the CDR3 is 16 residues. CDR3 in amino acids: CASSTPPGQGASEQYF. CDR3 nucleotide sequence: TGTGCCAGCAGTACCCCCCCTGGACAGGGGGCCTCTGAGCAGTACTTC.

This clonotype was picked up one time. This chain links TRBV10-3 with TRBJ2-7; D may correspond to TRBD1 or TRBD2 (5 bases each). Germline lookup yields CDR1 ENHRY and CDR2 SYGVKD. The CDR3 spans 11 residues. Between the trimmed V and J ends, which lost 6 bases and 6 bases, there was a span of 9 bases. The CDR3 region has the DNA TGTGCCATCAGCACAGGAGGCGAGCAGTACGTC. Translated: CAISTGGEQYV.

This chain links TRBV9 with TRBJ2-6, with D possibly being TRBD1 (6 bases). V lost 4 bases and J lost 0, with 14 bases in between. This CDR3 is built from 17 residues. Germline assignment: CDR1 SGDLS and CDR2 YYNGEE. The CDR3 DNA is TGTGCCAGCAGCTTCCCCTCCAGGGGCTCTGGGGCCAACGTCCTGACTTTC. Translated: CASSFPSRGSGANVLTF.

CDR3 DNA sequence: TGTGCCATCAGTGAGTCTGCGGGGGGAAAATACAATGAGCAGTTCTTC. It codes for CAISESAGGKYNEQFF. The J gene is TRBJ2-1, the V gene TRBV10-3; TRBD2 agrees at 8 bases. Germline CDR1 reads ENHRY; CDR2 reads SYGVKD. This CDR3 is built from 16 residues. After removal of 0 bases from V and 4 bases from J, the junction contained 5 bases not matched to a gene.

This clonotype turned up a few times. This chain's CDR3 is CASSYPSGGADNEQFF. In DNA, the CDR3 is TGTGCCAGCAGTTACCCAAGCGGGGGGGCCGACAATGAGCAGTTCTTC. J is TRBJ2-1 and V is TRBV6-2 or TRBV6-3; 10 nucleotides agree with TRBD2. The CDR3 is 16 residues long. V lost 2 bases, J lost 5 bases, and 6 bases stayed unmatched. Germline-derived CDR1 and CDR2 are MNHEY and SVGEGT.

This sequence joins TRBV6-1 and TRBJ2-5, with D hard to call. Per germline, CDR1 MNHNS and CDR2 SASEGT. Between the trimmed V and J ends, which lost 6 bases and 5 bases, there was a span of 16 bases. CDR3 size: 14 residues. The CDR3 reads CASRTRGPFETQYF. The CDR3 DNA reads as TGTGCCAGCAGAACCCGAGGACCGTTTGAGACCCAGTACTTC.

The chain employs TRBV6-5 and TRBJ2-7, with 9 bases that match TRBD1. V gave up 4 bases and J gave up 0 bases; unmatched junction bases: 4. Germline V lookup: CDR1 MNHEY, CDR2 SVGAGI. This CDR3 region has 15 residues. This CDR3 reads CASSSQGALSYEQYF. DNA for the CDR3: TGTGCCAGCAGTTCACAGGGGGCTCTCTCCTACGAGCAGTACTTC.

The rearrangement joins TRBV12-3 or TRBV12-4 to TRBJ2-5, with 10 nucleotides matching TRBD1. Unmatched junction bases numbered 6, after V lost 3 bases and J lost 5 bases. The CDR3 totals 15 residues. The CDR3 loop reads CASSFWDRGEETQYF. For the CDR3, the DNA is TGTGCCAGCAGTTTTTGGGACAGGGGAGAGGAGACCCAGTACTTC.

As regards this clonotype: Relative to the germline gene, one junction end is altered; a read error may explain this. The genes are TRBV15 and TRBJ1-4, with 12 bases aligning to TRBD1. CDR1 is LNHNV, CDR2 YYDKDF, per germline (reference sequence). This CDR3 contains 15 residues. CDR3 protein: CATSRDPGTGGAASF. DNA for the CDR3: TGTGCCACCAGCAGAGATCCCGGGACAGGGGGCGCCGCCTCTTTT.

The genes are TRBV7-9 and TRBJ2-1, with 8 nucleotides matching TRBD1. After removal of 5 bases from V and 5 bases from J, the junction contained 8 bases not matched to a gene. This CDR3 spans 15 amino acids. In germline, CDR1 is SEHNR, CDR2 FQNEAQ (reference sequence). The CDR3 DNA is TGTGCCAGCAGCAGAGCCGGGACAGGTAACAATGAGCAGTTCTTC. Translated: CASSRAGTGNNEQFF.

V gene TRBV28 combines with J gene TRBJ2-7; 9 nucleotides align to TRBD1. The CDR3 contains 14 residues. Germline V CDR1 and CDR2: MDHEN, SYDVKM. The CDR3 is CASRYTGGSNEQYV. The DNA of the CDR3 is TGTGCCAGCAGATATACAGGGGGCTCCAACGAGCAGTACGTC.

This clonotype appeared many times. The chain has TRBV7-2 and TRBJ2-5; D gene unclear. Trimming removed 3 bases from V and 2 bases from J, with 16 bases in between. Germline assignment: CDR1 SGHTA and CDR2 FQGNSA. The CDR3 runs 16 residues. CDR3 sequence reads: CASSLQDFLLQETQYF. The CDR3 DNA reads as TGTGCCAGCAGCTTGCAGGATTTCTTGCTTCAAGAGACCCAGTACTTC.

This clonotype was counted between two and nine times. The V call is TRBV12-3 or TRBV12-4, the J call TRBJ2-5; D may match TRBD1 or TRBD2 (5 bases each). The CDR3 totals 14 residues. The V end was cut by 5 bases, the J end by 5 bases, with 15 bases between. The chain's CDR3 is CASSAGAGLETQYF. For the CDR3, the DNA is TGTGCCAGCAGTGCCGGGGCAGGCCTGGAGACCCAGTACTTC.

This clonotype was seen many times. The rearrangement uses TRBV7-2 and TRBJ2-1; maybe TRBD1 (5 bases). V lost 0 bases and J 9 bases, leaving 12 bases between the germline ends. CDR3 size: 14 residues. Per germline, CDR1 SGHTA and CDR2 FQGNSA. CDR3 sequence reads: CASSLAWQGREQFF. The CDR3 DNA follows: TGTGCCAGCAGCTTAGCGTGGCAGGGTCGTGAGCAGTTCTTC.

This clonotype appeared a few times. The chain has TRBV28 and TRBJ1-5; the match to TRBD1 covers 8 bases. CDR1 MDHEN and CDR2 SYDVKM come from the germline V gene. There are 14 residues in the CDR3. V was clipped by 6 bases and J by 9 bases; unmatched bases: 10. In DNA, the CDR3 is TGTGCCAGCAGCTCAACAGGGGGAGGGCGGCCCCAGCATTTT. Protein sequence: CASSSTGGGRPQHF.

This clonotype has a count of ten or more. This chain uses TRBV12-3 or TRBV12-4 with TRBJ2-5; D is possibly TRBD2 (7 bases). The CDR3 runs 16 residues. Between the trimmed V and J ends, which lost 6 bases and 1 base, there was a span of 18 bases. CDR3 loop: CASSSPRAGAQETQYF. The DNA for the CDR3 is TGTGCCAGCAGCTCCCCCCGGGCGGGGGCCCAAGAGACCCAGTACTTC.

This clonotype has ten or more counts. The V gene is TRBV7-6, the J gene TRBJ1-5; TRBD1 might be the D (5 bases). This CDR3 contains 15 residues. CDR1 and CDR2 from the germline V gene are SGHVS and FNYEAQ. V lost 5 bases, J lost 5 bases, and 16 bases lay in between. The CDR3 sequence is CASSLSRDYYQPQHF. The CDR3 coding sequence is TGTGCCAGCAGCCTGTCCCGGGACTATTATCAGCCCCAGCATTTT.

The V call is TRBV6-1, the J call TRBJ2-7; TRBD1 aligns across 7 bases. The CDR3 spans 14 residues. With V trimmed by 3 bases and J by 4 bases, 6 bases remained unmatched. Germline V gene sequence: CDR1 MNHNS, CDR2 SASEGT. CDR3: CASSDRTGQYEQYV. The CDR3 nucleotides read TGTGCCAGCAGTGACCGGACAGGACAATACGAGCAGTACGTC.

This rearrangement joins TRBV29-1 to TRBJ2-1; D is unresolved. With 8 bases removed from V and 0 bases from J, the gap between germline ends came to 8 bases. Germline V gene sequence: CDR1 SQVTM, CDR2 ANQGSEA. This CDR3 has 12 amino acids. The DNA of the CDR3 is TGCAGCCCGGTCAACTCCTACAATGAGCAGTTCTTC. It specifies CSPVNSYNEQFF.

The rearrangement links TRBV7-9 to TRBJ2-7; possibly TRBD1 or TRBD2 for D (5 bases each). The germline V and J ends were trimmed by 6 bases and 3 bases, with 9 bases remaining between them. CDR3 length: 12 residues. Per germline, CDR1 SEHNR and CDR2 FQNEAQ (reference sequence). CDR3 region: CASRGEFYEQYF. The CDR3 region has the DNA TGTGCCAGCAGGGGGGAGTTCTACGAGCAGTACTTC.

For the CDR3, the DNA is TGTGCCACTTTGGGGGTGGAGCAGTTCTTC. Its protein is CATLGVEQFF. The rearrangement links TRBV7-9 to TRBJ2-1; either TRBD1 or TRBD2 may fit D (5 bases each). The CDR3 is 10 amino acids. V dropped 10 bases and J dropped 10 bases, with 11 bases sitting between them. Germline V gives CDR1 SEHNR, CDR2 FQNEAQ (reference sequence).

The chain has TRBV5-1 and TRBJ1-1; weak D call: TRBD1 (6 bases). This CDR3 has 14 residues. Per the germline V gene, CDR1 is SGHRS and CDR2 is YFSETQ. The V gene lost 4 bases and the J gene lost 3 bases, with 13 bases spanning the gap. The CDR3 bases are TGCGCCAGCAGCGTTTACAGGGTTGACACTGAAGCTTTCTTT. Amino acids: CASSVYRVDTEAFF.